This entry lists 20 T cell receptor beta chains sequenced from one sample in a study of shared clonotypes between healthy human individuals. Data came from immunoSEQ multiplex PCR; TCRdb stores just in-frame clones and leaves some out. The sample carries approximately 500,000 clones, approximately 85% recorded once. Sample: PBMCs. All receptors come from a woman aged 40-49 years in good health. Some clones in this sample may be carry-over from other donors' samples.

CDR3 loop: CASSRDLAQYF. Here the CDR3 DNA reads TGTGCCAGTAGCCGCGACCTAGCGCAGTATTTT. The chain has TRBV19 and TRBJ2-3; D is unclear. There are 11 residues in the CDR3. With 6 bases removed from V and 10 bases from J, the gap between germline ends came to 11 bases. The germline CDR1 and CDR2 sequences are LNHDA and SQIVND (reference sequence).

The chain joins TRBV5-1 to TRBJ1-5, with 8 bases aligning to TRBD1. Germline CDR1 reads SGHRS; CDR2 reads YFSETQ. Trimming removed 4 bases from V and 1 base from J; junction bases left unmatched: 4. The CDR3 extends over 15 amino acids. CDR3 residues: CASSTGQGSNQPQHF. CDR3 nucleotide sequence: TGCGCCAGCAGCACAGGACAGGGAAGCAATCAGCCCCAGCATTTT.

The V gene is TRBV9, the J gene TRBJ2-3; 9 bases are a match to TRBD2. CDR3 length: 17 residues. Germline V gene lookup returns CDR1 SGDLS and CDR2 YYNGEE. Trimming cost V 0 bases and J 0 bases; bases outside gene matches: 5. The chain's CDR3 is CASSVALAGTSTDTQYF. In DNA, the CDR3 is TGTGCCAGCAGCGTAGCCCTAGCGGGAACTAGCACAGATACGCAGTATTTT.

The chain carries TRBV7-9 and TRBJ2-3; either TRBD1 or TRBD2 may supply D (6 bases each). V lost 5 bases and J 4 bases, leaving 16 bases between the germline ends. The V gene's germline CDR1 is SEHNR and CDR2 FQNEAQ (reference sequence). The CDR3 spans 15 residues. The chain's CDR3 is CASSVRGSGADTQYF. The CDR3 nucleotides are TGTGCCAGCAGCGTCCGGGGGTCAGGGGCAGATACGCAGTATTTT.

The chain recombines TRBV5-6 with TRBJ2-7; 7 bases line up with TRBD1. CDR1 and CDR2 (germline): SGHDT, YYEEEE. This CDR3 contains 14 residues. J lost 6 bases, V lost 2 bases, and 8 bases had no gene match. The CDR3 spells CASSFGTAGSEQYF. In DNA, the CDR3 is TGTGCCAGCAGCTTTGGGACAGCCGGCTCCGAGCAGTACTTC.

This clone was detected many times. The chain links TRBV5-6 to TRBJ2-1; D may be TRBD2 (6 bases). The CDR3 contains 13 residues. Trimming pared 2 bases from V and 10 bases from J, leaving 13 bases between. CDR1 and CDR2 (germline): SGHDT, YYEEEE. The chain's CDR3 is CASSFRRAGEQFF. The DNA of the CDR3 is TGTGCCAGCAGCTTCCGGAGGGCGGGAGAGCAGTTCTTC.

This clone was seen many times. The J gene is TRBJ1-5, the V gene TRBV7-9; TRBD1 aligns across 8 bases. V was pared by 5 bases and J by 0 bases, with 12 bases of the junction left unmatched. The CDR3 covers 18 residues. Germline V gene lookup returns CDR1 SEHNR and CDR2 FQNEAQ (reference sequence). CDR3 region: CASSLVGGGQVSNQPQHF. The CDR3 region has the DNA TGTGCCAGCAGCCTAGTAGGCGGGGGACAGGTTAGCAATCAGCCCCAGCATTTT.

The chain recombines TRBV6-5 with TRBJ2-7, with 8 bases aligning to TRBD1. The length of the CDR3 is 13 residues. CDR1 is MNHEY, CDR2 SVGAGI, per germline. With V trimmed by 5 bases and J by 7 bases, 7 bases remained unmatched. CDR3 sequence (DNA): TGTGCCAGCAGTCTAACAGGGGGGAGGGAGCAGTACTTC. As protein: CASSLTGGREQYF.

J is TRBJ1-2 and V is TRBV6-1; D gene unclear. V was pared by 2 bases and J by 3 bases, with 10 bases between. Looked up from germline, CDR1 is MNHNS and CDR2 is SASEGT. This CDR3 has 14 residues. As DNA, the CDR3 is TGTGCCAGCAGTGAATGGGAGGGCTACTATGGCTACACCTTC. This sequence encodes CASSEWEGYYGYTF.

This rearrangement joins TRBV5-1 to TRBJ2-1; 14 nucleotides line up with TRBD2. Losses at the gene ends were 4 bases for V and 7 bases for J; bases not matched to a gene: 7. Germline assignment: CDR1 SGHRS and CDR2 YFSETQ. The CDR3 runs 16 residues. As DNA, the CDR3 is TGCGCCAGCAGCCTCGGGACTAGCGGGAGTAGAAATGAGCAGTTCTTC. It yields the protein CASSLGTSGSRNEQFF. Full variable domain (missing parts from reference TRBV5-1 and TRBJ2-1): KAGVTQTPRYLIKTRGQQVTLSCSPISGHRSVSWYQQTPGQGLQFLFEYFSETQRNKGNFPGRFSGRQFSNSRSEMNVSTLELGDSALYLCASSLGTSGSRNEQFFGPGTRLTVL.

This clone was seen ten or more times. The chain carries TRBV2 and TRBJ2-6; perhaps TRBD1 as D (6 bases). The CDR3 totals 18 residues. V was clipped by 7 bases and J by 0 bases, with 19 bases between them. CDR1 and CDR2 (germline): SNHLY, FYNNEI. CDR3 DNA: TGTGCCAGCATTATGACAGGCTCCCATCTCTCTGGGGCCAACGTCCTGACTTTC. Translation gives CASIMTGSHLSGANVLTF.

The J gene is TRBJ2-1, the V gene TRBV6-4; 12 nucleotides align to TRBD1. CDR3 length: 16 amino acids. CDR1 is MRHNA, CDR2 SNTAGT, per germline. V shed 3 bases and J 5 bases; nucleotides not matched to a gene: 5. Written as DNA, the CDR3 is TGTGCCAGCAGTGATGGGACAGGGGGCGCGAACAATGAGCAGTTCTTC. Its translation: CASSDGTGGANNEQFF.

The V gene is TRBV7-8, the J gene TRBJ1-4, with 10 positions matching TRBD1. CDR1 and CDR2 (germline): SGHVS, FQNEAQ. Trimming cost V 5 bases and J 6 bases; bases outside gene matches: 6. CDR3 length: 15 amino acids. This chain's CDR3 is CASSPRQGAYEKLFF. The CDR3 region has the DNA TGTGCCAGCAGCCCGAGACAGGGGGCTTATGAAAAACTGTTTTTT.

The chain recombines TRBV6-5 with TRBJ2-7; no reliable D call. This CDR3 contains 14 residues. The V gene lost 6 bases and the J gene lost 1 base, with 13 bases spanning the gap. Germline values: CDR1 MNHEY, CDR2 SVGAGI. CDR3 amino acids: CASSLTRLSYEQYF. CDR3 coding DNA: TGTGCCAGCAGCCTTACCCGACTTTCCTACGAGCAGTACTTC.

This sequence joins TRBV25-1 and TRBJ1-5; D unresolved. The CDR3 length is 15 residues. Germline V lookup: CDR1 MGHDK, CDR2 SYGVNS. With 3 bases removed from V and 0 bases from J, the gap between germline ends came to 9 bases. In DNA form, the CDR3 reads TGTGCCAGCAGTGACAGCAGAGGTAGCAATCAGCCCCAGCATTTT. Translation: CASSDSRGSNQPQHF.

This sequence joins TRBV19 and TRBJ1-2; D is unresolved. In germline, CDR1 is LNHDA, CDR2 SQIVND (reference sequence). Trimming took off 8 bases at V and 2 bases at J, with 15 bases between the two ends. The CDR3 contains 14 residues. The CDR3 DNA reads TGTGCCAGTCGCTATCAGGCGGGGAACTATGGCTACACCTTC. It yields the protein CASRYQAGNYGYTF. Using reference TRBV19 and TRBJ1-2 for the parts outside the CDR3, the full variable domain is DGGITQSPKYLFRKEGQNVTLSCEQNLNHDAMYWYRQDPGQGLRLIYYSQIVNDFQKGDIAEGYSVSREKKESFPLTVTSAQKNPTAFYLCASRYQAGNYGYTFGSGTRLTVV.

This CDR3 reads CSVGDRIYGYTF. The CDR3, as DNA: TGCAGCGTAGGGGACCGAATCTATGGCTACACCTTC. V gene TRBV29-1 combines with J gene TRBJ1-2; TRBD1 might be the D (5 bases). V lost 6 bases to trimming and J lost 4 bases, with 12 bases between them. Germline CDR1 SQVTM, CDR2 ANQGSEA. The CDR3 runs 12 residues.

This clone was seen a handful of times. V and J are TRBV5-1 and TRBJ2-1, with 8 bases fitting TRBD2. V lost 6 bases to trimming and J lost 7 bases; unmatched junction nucleotides: 9. CDR3 length: 14 residues. The germline V gene encodes CDR1 SGHRS and CDR2 YFSETQ. The CDR3 DNA reads TGCGCCAGCACCCCAACGGGAGGGATGAATGAGCAGTTCTTC. Its protein product is CASTPTGGMNEQFF.

CDR3 in DNA: TGTGCCACCAACCCCAGCGGGGTGGGGGCCGGGGAGCTGTTTTTT. This encodes CATNPSGVGAGELFF. J is TRBJ2-2 and V is TRBV10-3; 7 bases match TRBD2. CDR1 is ENHRY and CDR2 is SYGVKD in the germline V gene. The V and J ends lost 10 bases and 6 bases, in that order; junction bases with no gene match: 14. This CDR3 contains 15 residues.

The chain has TRBV7-9 and TRBJ2-3; D is unclear. The CDR3 has 15 amino acids. Looked up from germline, CDR1 is SEHNR and CDR2 is FQNEAQ (reference sequence). Trimming took 6 bases from V and 0 from J, leaving 13 bases between them. The CDR3 region is CASRPATTSTDTQYF. The CDR3 DNA reads as TGTGCCAGCAGGCCCGCGACAACTAGCACAGATACGCAGTATTTT.